This TCR beta chain derives from a study of control samples from healthy donors and cancer patients. Here immunoSEQ multiplex PCR was the method, and the copy in TCRdb shows in-frame clones only, minus some. The table lists about 120,000 clones, roughly 91% of them singletons, with 2.3% in the top ten. Source material: blood. This TCR was sampled from an older woman in good health.

The CDR3 is CASSSSGNQPQHF. In DNA, the CDR3 is TGTGCCAGCAGCTCCTCGGGCAATCAGCCCCAGCATTTT. The rearrangement links TRBV6-5 to TRBJ1-5; no clear D. The CDR3 consists of 13 residues. Germline V gene sequence: CDR1 MNHEY, CDR2 SVGAGI. V lost 6 bases, J lost 2 bases, and 8 bases lay in between.